These T cell receptor beta chains were read from a single sample in a study of cytomegalovirus exposure and HLA in healthy donors. Profiled with immunoSEQ multiplex PCR; TCRdb holds only in-frame clones, not every one. This table has approximately 160,000 clones, 65% to 80% appearing once. Sequencing was carried out using PBMCs. The receptors were gathered from a man between 18 and 35 years old in good health and CMV-seropositive. The CDR3 runs from the conserved cysteine through the conserved F or W. The D gene is left open where the match is weak. Not all rows give a size; the values are once, few, many and, for expanded clones, a class.

>once|TRBD1|TRBJ1-4|TRBV27
CASSLETGGIEKLFF
TGTGCCAGCAGTTTAGAAACAGGGGGCATTGAAAAACTGTTTTTT
>NA|TRBD1|TRBJ1-5|TRBV2
CASKTGGFNQPQHF
TGTGCCAGTAAGACAGGGGGCTTCAATCAGCCCCAGCATTTT
>NA|NA|TRBJ2-1|TRBV6-1
CASSERNSQEDEQFF
TGTGCCAGCAGTGAAAGGAACTCCCAGGAAGATGAGCAGTTCTTC
>NA|TRBD1|TRBJ1-1|TRBV2
CASSQTGSRTEAFF
TGTGCCAGCAGCCAGACAGGGTCGAGGACTGAAGCTTTCTTT
>NA|NA|TRBJ2-2|TRBV9
CASSGGTYTGELFF
TGTGCCAGCAGCGGCGGGACTTACACCGGGGAGCTGTTTTTT
>few|NA|TRBJ1-1|TRBV4-1
CASSPGGLSTEAFF
TGCGCCAGCAGCCCCGGGGGGTTGAGCACTGAAGCTTTCTTT
>NA|TRBD2|TRBJ2-5|TRBV2
CASAGEETQYF
TGTGCCAGCGCGGGGGAAGAGACCCAGTACTTC
>NA|NA|TRBJ2-6|TRBV7-2
CASNARGASAGANVLTF
TGTGCCAGCAACGCCCGGGGGGCGTCCGCCGGGGCCAACGTCCTGACTTTC
>NA|NA|TRBJ1-3|TRBV6-1
CASSERQGSSGNTIYF
TGTGCCAGCAGTGAACGGCAGGGGAGCTCTGGAAACACCATATATTTT
>NA|NA|TRBJ2-6|TRBV4-1
CASSQAADSGANVLTF
TGCGCCAGCAGCCAAGCCGCGGACTCTGGGGCCAACGTCCTGACTTTC
>few|NA|TRBJ2-2|TRBV28
CASSYGSLNGELFF
TGTGCCAGCAGTTACGGGTCACTAAATGGGGAGCTGTTTTTT
>NA|NA|TRBJ1-4|TRBV6-4
CASIWRVPNEKLFF
TGTGCCAGCATCTGGCGGGTCCCTAATGAAAAACTGTTTTTT
>NA|NA|TRBJ2-5|TRBV7-2
CASSLTTGYQETQYF
TGTGCCAGCAGCTTGACAACAGGGTATCAGGAGACCCAGTACTTC
>once|NA|TRBJ1-5|TRBV6-1
CASSSQGEGNQPQHF
TGTGCCAGCAGCTCTCAAGGGGAGGGGAATCAGCCCCAGCATTTT
>NA|NA|TRBJ2-1|TRBV29-1
CSGRSERTYNEQFF
TGCAGCGGAAGGTCGGAGAGAACCTACAATGAGCAGTTCTTC
>NA|TRBD1|TRBJ2-3|TRBV5-1
CASSFGTGGPDTQYF
TGCGCCAGCAGCTTTGGGACAGGGGGGCCCGATACGCAGTATTTT
>NA|NA|TRBJ2-5|TRBV5-4
CASSLGQPPRETQYF
TGTGCCAGCAGCTTGGGACAGCCCCCACGAGAGACCCAGTACTTC
>NA|NA|TRBJ1-2|TRBV18
CASSPSGDYYGYTF
TGTGCCAGCTCACCAAGCGGAGATTACTATGGCTACACCTTC
>few|TRBD1|TRBJ1-1|TRBV28
CASRQPGQGGSITEAFF
TGTGCCAGCAGACAACCGGGACAGGGGGGTTCGATTACTGAAGCTTTCTTT
>few|NA|TRBJ1-1|TRBV28
CASSPGTNTEAFF
TGTGCCAGCAGTCCCGGGACTAACACTGAAGCTTTCTTT
>NA|TRBD1|TRBJ1-2|TRBV5-1
CASSRGQGNYGYTF
TGCGCCAGCAGCCGGGGACAGGGGAACTATGGCTACACCTTC
>NA|TRBD2|TRBJ2-5|TRBV14
CASSQDRGGTQYF
TGTGCCAGCAGCCAAGATCGGGGGGGGACCCAGTACTTC
>NA|TRBD1|TRBJ1-1|TRBV5-1
CASSLDRGRYTEAFF
TGCGCCAGCAGCCTCGACAGGGGGAGGTACACTGAAGCTTTCTTT
>NA|TRBD2|TRBJ2-5|TRBV7-3
CASSPAAGGPETQYF
TGTGCCAGCAGCCCGGCAGCGGGGGGGCCAGAGACCCAGTACTTC
>NA|NA|TRBJ1-5|TRBV7-9
CASSPSIDSNQPQHF
TGTGCCAGCAGCCCTAGCATTGATAGCAATCAGCCCCAGCATTTT
>NA|NA|TRBJ2-1|TRBV5-1
CASSFLPSSYNEQFF
TGCGCCAGCAGCTTCCTTCCGAGCTCCTACAATGAGCAGTTCTTC
>NA|NA|TRBJ1-2|TRBV30
CAWRAPNYGYTF
TGTGCCTGGAGAGCTCCGAACTATGGCTACACCTTC
>NA|NA|TRBJ2-1|TRBV7-9
CASSLVLVYEQFF
TGTGCCAGCAGCTTAGTTCTAGTCTATGAGCAGTTCTTC
>NA|NA|TRBJ1-3|TRBV19
CATMLARAPGNTIYF
TGTGCCACTATGCTGGCGAGGGCCCCTGGAAACACCATATATTTT
>few|TRBD1|TRBJ1-1|TRBV6-1
CASTQGGMNTEAFF
TGTGCCAGCACCCAGGGGGGAATGAACACTGAAGCTTTCTTT
>once|NA|TRBJ1-5|TRBV10-2
CASSEGRENQPQHF
TGCGCCAGCAGTGAGGGCAGGGAAAATCAGCCCCAGCATTTT
>NA|NA|TRBJ2-1|TRBV11-2
CASRSPVAGTYNEQFF
TGTGCCAGCAGGAGTCCTGTTGCGGGAACCTACAATGAGCAGTTCTTC
>once|NA|TRBJ1-5|TRBV7-9
CASSSTTSTRSNQPQHF
TGTGCCAGCAGCTCGACAACAAGCACCCGTAGCAATCAGCCCCAGCATTTT
>NA|NA|TRBJ2-4|TRBV30
CAWAPGMTKNIQYF
TGTGCCTGGGCCCCGGGGATGACCAAAAACATTCAGTACTTC
>NA|TRBD2|TRBJ2-6|TRBV7-2
CASSLGAGATGANVLTF
TGTGCCAGCAGCTTAGGAGCGGGGGCAACTGGGGCCAACGTCCTGACTTTC
>few|NA|TRBJ1-1|TRBV29-1
CSVEEYPVRSEAFF
TGCAGCGTTGAAGAGTACCCAGTCAGATCAGAAGCTTTCTTT
>NA|NA|TRBJ1-1|TRBV30
CAWTHLRNTEAFF
TGTGCCTGGACCCACTTGAGGAACACTGAAGCTTTCTTT
>NA|TRBD2|TRBJ2-1|TRBV2
CASSDPSGNNEQFF
TGTGCCAGCAGTGACCCTAGCGGGAACAATGAGCAGTTCTTC
>once|TRBD1|TRBJ1-1|TRBV7-9
CASSFNTGGEAFF
TGTGCCAGCAGCTTTAACACAGGGGGCGAAGCTTTCTTT
>NA|NA|TRBJ1-1|TRBV19
CASSRAGENTEAFF
TGTGCCAGTAGTAGGGCAGGGGAGAACACTGAAGCTTTCTTT
>NA|NA|TRBJ1-5|TRBV15
CATSRDNQPQHF
TGTGCCACCAGCCGCGATAATCAGCCCCAGCATTTT
>NA|NA|TRBJ1-2|TRBV28
CASSLSQNYGYTF
TGTGCCAGCAGTTTATCGCAGAACTATGGCTACACCTTC
>NA|TRBD2|TRBJ2-5|TRBV5-6
CASSLRGGGQETQYF
TGTGCCAGCAGCTTGAGGGGCGGGGGGCAAGAGACCCAGTACTTC
>NA|NA|TRBJ1-3|TRBV9
CASSAGLELGGNTIYF
TGTGCCAGCAGCGCCGGACTAGAGCTTGGCGGAAACACCATATATTTT
>NA|TRBD1|TRBJ1-2|TRBV27
CASSPIRDSFIGGYTF
TGTGCCAGCAGCCCAATTCGGGACAGTTTCATAGGGGGCTACACCTTC
>NA|NA|TRBJ1-5|TRBV16
CASSRQDQPQHF
TGTGCCAGCAGCCGTCAGGATCAGCCCCAGCATTTT
>NA|TRBD1|TRBJ1-1|TRBV30
CAWDQGAGAEAFF
TGTGCCTGGGACCAGGGGGCTGGAGCTGAAGCTTTCTTT
>NA|NA|TRBJ2-1|TRBV18
CASSPGQGSGVF
TGTGCCAGCTCACCAGGGCAGGGATCGGGTGTCTTC
>few|NA|TRBJ1-2|TRBV11-2
CASSLGGGDGYTF
TGTGCCAGCAGCTTAGGGGGAGGGGATGGCTACACCTTC
>NA|TRBD2|TRBJ2-1|TRBV11-2
CASSFSGSSYNEQFF
TGTGCCAGCAGTTTCAGCGGGAGCTCCTACAATGAGCAGTTCTTC